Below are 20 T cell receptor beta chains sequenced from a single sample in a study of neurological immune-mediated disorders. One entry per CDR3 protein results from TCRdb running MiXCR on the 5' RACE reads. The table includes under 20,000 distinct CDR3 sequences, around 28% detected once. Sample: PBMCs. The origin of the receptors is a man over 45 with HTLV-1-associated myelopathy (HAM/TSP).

As DNA, the CDR3 is TGTGCCAGCAGTCTGACAGGGGATGGAAACACCATATATTTT. It encodes CASSLTGDGNTIYF. The gene calls are TRBV2 and TRBJ1-3; 8 bases fit TRBD1. CDR1 and CDR2 (germline): SNHLY, FYNNEI. CDR3 size: 14 residues. V was pared by 5 bases and J by 3 bases, with 3 bases of the junction left unmatched.

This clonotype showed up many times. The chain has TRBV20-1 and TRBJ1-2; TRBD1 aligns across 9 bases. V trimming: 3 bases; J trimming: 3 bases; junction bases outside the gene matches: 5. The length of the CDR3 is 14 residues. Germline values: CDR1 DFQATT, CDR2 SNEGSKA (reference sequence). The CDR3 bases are TGCAGTGCTAGGGGGGGACAGGGCCACTATGGCTACACCTTC. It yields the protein CSARGGQGHYGYTF.

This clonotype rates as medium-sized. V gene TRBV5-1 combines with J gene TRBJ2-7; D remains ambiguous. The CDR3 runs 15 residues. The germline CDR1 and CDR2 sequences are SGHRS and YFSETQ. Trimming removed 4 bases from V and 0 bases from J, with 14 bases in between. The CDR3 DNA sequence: TGCGCCAGCAGCCCCCGTGGCGGTAGCTCCTACGAGCAGTACTTC. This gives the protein CASSPRGGSSYEQYF.

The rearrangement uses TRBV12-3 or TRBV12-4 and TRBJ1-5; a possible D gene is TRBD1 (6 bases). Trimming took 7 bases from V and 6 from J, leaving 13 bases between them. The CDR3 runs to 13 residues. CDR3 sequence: CASNQQGSQPQHF. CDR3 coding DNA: TGTGCCAGCAACCAACAGGGAAGTCAGCCCCAGCATTTT.

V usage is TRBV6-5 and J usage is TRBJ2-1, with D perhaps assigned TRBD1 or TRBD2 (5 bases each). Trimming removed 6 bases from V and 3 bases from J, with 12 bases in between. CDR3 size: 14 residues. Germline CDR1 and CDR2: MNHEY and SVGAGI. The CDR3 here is CASRPGRGYNEQFF. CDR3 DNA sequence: TGTGCCAGCAGGCCGGGGCGAGGCTACAATGAGCAGTTCTTC.

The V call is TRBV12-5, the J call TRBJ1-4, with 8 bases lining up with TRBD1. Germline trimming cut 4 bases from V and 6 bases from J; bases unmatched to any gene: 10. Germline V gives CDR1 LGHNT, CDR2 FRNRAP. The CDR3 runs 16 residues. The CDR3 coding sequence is TGTGCTAGTGGTTCTCCCTTTGGACAGGGTGATGAAAAACTGTTTTTT. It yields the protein CASGSPFGQGDEKLFF.

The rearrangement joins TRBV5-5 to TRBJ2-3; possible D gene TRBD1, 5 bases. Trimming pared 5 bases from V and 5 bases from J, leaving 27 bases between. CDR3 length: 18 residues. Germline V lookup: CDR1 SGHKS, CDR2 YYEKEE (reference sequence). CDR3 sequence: CASSESNPFQQGKDTQYF. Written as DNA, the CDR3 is TGTGCCAGCAGTGAATCGAATCCGTTCCAGCAGGGTAAAGATACGCAGTATTTT. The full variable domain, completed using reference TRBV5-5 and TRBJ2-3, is DAGVTQSPTHLIKTRGQQVTLRCSPISGHKSVSWYQQVLGQGPQFIFQYYEKEERGRGNFPDRFSARQFPNYSSELNVNALLLGDSALYLCASSESNPFQQGKDTQYFGPGTRLTVL.

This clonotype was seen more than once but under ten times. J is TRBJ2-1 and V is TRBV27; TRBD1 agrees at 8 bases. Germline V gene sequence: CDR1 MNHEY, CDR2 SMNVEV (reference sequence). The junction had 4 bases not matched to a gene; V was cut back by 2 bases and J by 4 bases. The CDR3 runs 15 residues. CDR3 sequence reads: CASSLGQGRYNEQFF. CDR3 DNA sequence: TGTGCCAGCAGTTTAGGACAGGGCCGTTACAATGAGCAGTTCTTC.

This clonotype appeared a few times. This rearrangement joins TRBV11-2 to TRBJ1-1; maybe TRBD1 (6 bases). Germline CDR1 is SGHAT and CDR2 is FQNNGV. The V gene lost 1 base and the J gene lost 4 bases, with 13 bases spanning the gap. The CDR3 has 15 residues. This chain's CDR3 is CASSLVLGATTEAFF. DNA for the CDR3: TGTGCCAGCAGCTTAGTTCTGGGGGCGACCACTGAAGCTTTCTTT.

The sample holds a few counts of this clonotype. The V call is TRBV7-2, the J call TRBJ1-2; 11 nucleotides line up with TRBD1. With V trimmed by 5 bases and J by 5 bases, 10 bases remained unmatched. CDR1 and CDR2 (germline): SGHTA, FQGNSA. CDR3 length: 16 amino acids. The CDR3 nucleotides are TGTGCCAGCAGCCCGGCAGGGACAGGGGGGGTTTATGGCTACACCTTC. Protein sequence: CASSPAGTGGVYGYTF. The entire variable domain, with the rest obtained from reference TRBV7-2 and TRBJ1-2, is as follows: GAGVSQSPSNKVTEKGKDVELRCDPISGHTALYWYRQSLGQGLEFLIYFQGNSAPDKSGLPSDRFSAERTGGSVSTLTIQRTQQEDSAVYLCASSPAGTGGVYGYTFGSGTRLTVV.

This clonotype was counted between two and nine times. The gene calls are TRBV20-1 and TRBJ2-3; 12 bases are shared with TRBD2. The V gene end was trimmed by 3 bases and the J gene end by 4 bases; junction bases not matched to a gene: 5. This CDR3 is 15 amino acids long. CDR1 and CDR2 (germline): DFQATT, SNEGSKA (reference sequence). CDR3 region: CSASRLAGDPDTQYF. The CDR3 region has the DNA TGCAGTGCTAGCCGACTAGCGGGGGACCCAGATACGCAGTATTTT.

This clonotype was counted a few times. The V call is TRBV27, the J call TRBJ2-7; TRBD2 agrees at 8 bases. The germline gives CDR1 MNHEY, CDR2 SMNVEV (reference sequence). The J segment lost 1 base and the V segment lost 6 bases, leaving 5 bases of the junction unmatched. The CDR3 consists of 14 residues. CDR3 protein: CASSPGGASYEQYF. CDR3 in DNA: TGTGCCAGCAGCCCCGGGGGGGCGTCCTACGAGCAGTACTTC.

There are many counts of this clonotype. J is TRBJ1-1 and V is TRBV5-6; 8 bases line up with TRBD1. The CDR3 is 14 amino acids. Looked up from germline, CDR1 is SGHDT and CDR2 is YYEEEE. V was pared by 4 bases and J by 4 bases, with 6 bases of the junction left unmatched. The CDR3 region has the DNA TGTGCCAGCAGCCCCAGACAGGGGCTCACTGAAGCTTTCTTT. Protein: CASSPRQGLTEAFF.

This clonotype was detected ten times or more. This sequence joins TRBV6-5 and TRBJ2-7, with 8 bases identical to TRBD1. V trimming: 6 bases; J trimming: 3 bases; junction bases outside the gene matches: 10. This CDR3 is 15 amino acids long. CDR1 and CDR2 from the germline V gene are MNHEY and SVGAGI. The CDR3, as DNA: TGTGCCAGCAGAATGGGACAGGCGTCAAACTACGAGCAGTACTTC. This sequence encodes CASRMGQASNYEQYF.

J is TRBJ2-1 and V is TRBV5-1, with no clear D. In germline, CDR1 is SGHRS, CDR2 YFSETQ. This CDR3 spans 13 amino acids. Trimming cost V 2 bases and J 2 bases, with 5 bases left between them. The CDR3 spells CASSFQPYNEQFF. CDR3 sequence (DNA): TGCGCCAGCAGCTTCCAGCCCTACAATGAGCAGTTCTTC.

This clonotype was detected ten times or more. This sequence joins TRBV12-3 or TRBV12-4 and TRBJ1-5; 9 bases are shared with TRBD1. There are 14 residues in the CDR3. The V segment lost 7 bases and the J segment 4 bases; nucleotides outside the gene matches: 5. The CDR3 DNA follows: TGTGCCAGCAAAGCGGGACAGGGAAATCAGCCCCAGCATTTT. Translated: CASKAGQGNQPQHF.

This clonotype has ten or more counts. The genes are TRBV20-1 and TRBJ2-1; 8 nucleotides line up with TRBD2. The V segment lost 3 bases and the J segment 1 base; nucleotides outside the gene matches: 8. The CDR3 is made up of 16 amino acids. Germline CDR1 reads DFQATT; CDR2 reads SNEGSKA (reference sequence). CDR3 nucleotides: TGCAGTGCTAGCCTGGAACTAGCGGAGTCCTACAATGAGCAGTTCTTC. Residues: CSASLELAESYNEQFF.

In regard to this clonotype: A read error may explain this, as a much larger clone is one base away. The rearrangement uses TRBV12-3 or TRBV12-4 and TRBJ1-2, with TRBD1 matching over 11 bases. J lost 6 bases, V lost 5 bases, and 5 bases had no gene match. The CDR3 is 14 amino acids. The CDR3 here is CASSPRTGGHGYTF. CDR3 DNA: TGTGCCAGCAGTCCGAGGACAGGGGGCCATGGCTACACCTTC.

CDR3: CASYGKGGNTGELFF. The CDR3 bases are TGTGCCAGCTATGGAAAGGGAGGGAACACCGGGGAGCTGTTTTTT. The V call is TRBV7-8, the J call TRBJ2-2, with D perhaps matching TRBD2 (6 bases). The CDR3 extends over 15 amino acids. Trimming pared 8 bases from V and 1 base from J, leaving 14 bases between. In germline, CDR1 is SGHVS, CDR2 FQNEAQ. Looking up the rest from reference TRBV7-8 and TRBJ2-2 gives the full variable domain: GAGVSQSPRYKVAKRGQDVALRCDPISGHVSLFWYQQALGQGPEFLTYFQNEAQLDKSGLPSDRFFAERPEGSVSTLKIQRTQQEDSAVYLCASYGKGGNTGELFFGEGSRLTVL.

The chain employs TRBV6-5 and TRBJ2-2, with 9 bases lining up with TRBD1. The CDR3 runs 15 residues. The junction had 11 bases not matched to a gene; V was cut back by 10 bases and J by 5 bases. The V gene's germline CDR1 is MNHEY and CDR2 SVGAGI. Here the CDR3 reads CANSPQGAGTGELFF. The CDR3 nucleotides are TGTGCCAACAGCCCACAGGGGGCTGGGACCGGGGAGCTGTTTTTT.